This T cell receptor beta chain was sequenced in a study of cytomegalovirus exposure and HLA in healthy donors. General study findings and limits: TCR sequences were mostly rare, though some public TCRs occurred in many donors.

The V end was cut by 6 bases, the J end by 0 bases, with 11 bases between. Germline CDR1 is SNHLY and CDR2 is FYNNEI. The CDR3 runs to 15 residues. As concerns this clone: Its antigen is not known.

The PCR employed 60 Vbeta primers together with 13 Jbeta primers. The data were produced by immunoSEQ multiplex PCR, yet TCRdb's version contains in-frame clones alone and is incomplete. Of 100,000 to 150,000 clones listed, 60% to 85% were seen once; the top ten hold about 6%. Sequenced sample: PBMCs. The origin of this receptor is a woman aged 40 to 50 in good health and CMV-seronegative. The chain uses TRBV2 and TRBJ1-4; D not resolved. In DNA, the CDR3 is TGTGCCAGCAGGAGGAGGATAACAACTAATGAAAAACTGTTTTTT. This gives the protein CASRRRITTNEKLFF.